The clone carrying this TCR beta chain was observed once. Trimming stripped 4 bases from V and 10 bases from J, with 23 bases between. The CDR3 is 15 amino acids. Germline CDR1 SGDLS, CDR2 YYNGEE. This entry belongs to a study of blood T cells in healthy people across ages. The authors ran a second PCR of about 6 to 11 cycles using a sample-barcoded 5' primer and a J-beta primer mix. TCRdb re-analysed the 5' RACE reads in MiXCR, keeping a single row per CDR3 protein. This table holds 850,000 to 1,100,000 distinct CDR3 sequences, more than 30% found once. Material: blood. The clonotype originates from a man between 18 and 35 years old in good health. J is TRBJ1-1 and V is TRBV9, with a tentative D call TRBD1 (5 bases). CDR3 sequence (DNA): TGTGCCAGCAGCCCACCCGGGGCCGGTGACGGTGGAGCTTTCTTT. Translating gives CASSPPGAGDGGAFF.